These 13 T cell receptor beta chains were all obtained from the same sample, sequenced in a study of blood T cell repertoires in COVID-19. Libraries were prepared by immunoSEQ multiplex PCR; TCRdb keeps only in-frame clonotypes and omits some of them. The sample includes about 300,000 clones, 75% to 95% seen only once; the top ten take roughly 7%. Sequencing was performed on peripheral blood. The receptors derive from a woman in her twenties or thirties with COVID-19, enrolled during active disease.

DNA for the CDR3: TGCGCCAGCAGTGGACTAGCGGGAGGTTCTTACAATGAGCAGTTCTTC. Protein: CASSGLAGGSYNEQFF. The chain uses TRBV10-1 and TRBJ2-1; the match to TRBD2 covers 13 bases. The trim removed 4 bases at V and 4 bases at J, leaving 4 bases unmatched. Germline V gene data show CDR1 as WNHNN and CDR2 as SYGVQD (reference sequence). CDR3 length: 16 residues.

The rearrangement joins TRBV30 to TRBJ2-3; D uncertain. Germline V lookup: CDR1 GTSNPN, CDR2 SVGIG (reference sequence). The CDR3 length is 11 residues. Trimming removed 4 bases from V and 6 bases from J, with 8 bases in between. The CDR3 loop reads CAWTPGDTQYF. The CDR3 region has the DNA TGTGCCTGGACCCCCGGGGATACGCAGTATTTT.

This chain connects TRBV29-1 to TRBJ2-5; TRBD1 matches 8 bases. The V gene's germline CDR1 is SQVTM and CDR2 ANQGSEA. Trimming removed 7 bases from V and 4 bases from J; junction bases left unmatched: 8. The length of the CDR3 is 13 residues. DNA for the CDR3: TGCAGCGGCGGACAGGGCGATCGAGAGACCCAGTACTTC. This gives the protein CSGGQGDRETQYF.

This rearrangement joins TRBV10-3 to TRBJ1-2; TRBD1 matches at 9 bases. V lost 4 bases to trimming and J lost 8 bases; unmatched junction nucleotides: 11. The CDR3 is 15 amino acids. From germline, CDR1 is ENHRY and CDR2 SYGVKD. CDR3 nucleotides: TGTGCCATCAGTGGGAGGGGACAGGGAGTGCGAGGCTACACCTTC. This encodes CAISGRGQGVRGYTF.

The chain uses TRBV27 and TRBJ2-1; 11 nucleotides agree with TRBD1. Germline CDR1 and CDR2: MNHEY and SMNVEV (reference sequence). The ends lost 6 bases at V and 5 bases at J; junction bases unmatched: 3. There are 14 residues in the CDR3. CDR3 nucleotide sequence: TGTGCCAGCAGCGGACAGGGGGCCCACAATGAGCAGTTCTTC. Amino acids: CASSGQGAHNEQFF.

The V call is TRBV4-2, the J call TRBJ2-3, with TRBD2 identical over 8 bases. The germline gives CDR1 LGHNA, CDR2 YNFKEQ. This CDR3 has 16 amino acids. Trimming took 0 bases from V and 2 from J; bases not matched to a gene: 4. CDR3: CASSQDTAGATDTQYF. DNA for the CDR3: TGTGCCAGCAGCCAAGATACAGCGGGGGCCACAGATACGCAGTATTTT.

The chain has TRBV27 and TRBJ2-5, with 10 bases lining up with TRBD2. Germline V gene lookup returns CDR1 MNHEY and CDR2 SMNVEV (reference sequence). This CDR3 has 14 amino acids. V trimming: 3 bases; J trimming: 5 bases; junction bases outside the gene matches: 3. CDR3 nucleotide sequence: TGTGCCAGCAGTTTCTCGACTAGCGGGGAGACCCAGTACTTC. Protein product: CASSFSTSGETQYF.

The J gene is TRBJ1-1, the V gene TRBV19; TRBD1 agrees at 7 bases. The CDR3 is made up of 13 amino acids. V lost 4 bases, J lost 8 bases, and 7 bases stayed unmatched. CDR1 LNHDA and CDR2 SQIVND come from the germline V gene (reference sequence). This CDR3 reads CASSTHRDREAFF. CDR3 DNA: TGTGCCAGTAGTACACACCGGGACAGAGAAGCTTTCTTT.

The chain combines TRBV29-1 with TRBJ2-1; D may be TRBD2 (5 bases). Trimming took 8 bases from V and 0 from J, leaving 14 bases between them. There are 14 residues in the CDR3. Germline lookup yields CDR1 SQVTM and CDR2 ANQGSEA. CDR3 sequence: CSLARASSYNEQFF. The CDR3 nucleotides read TGCAGCTTGGCGAGGGCTAGCTCCTACAATGAGCAGTTCTTC.

The rearrangement uses TRBV6-5 and TRBJ1-1; D might be TRBD1 (6 bases). The CDR3 totals 12 residues. The V and J ends lost 4 bases and 8 bases respectively, with 11 bases between them. The germline CDR1 and CDR2 sequences are MNHEY and SVGAGI. In nucleotides, the CDR3 is TGTGCCAGCAGTTCCCCCGGGACAGAAGCTTTCTTT. Its translation: CASSSPGTEAFF.

The rearrangement links TRBV28 to TRBJ2-7; D might be TRBD1 (5 bases). This CDR3 has 17 residues. From germline, CDR1 is MDHEN and CDR2 SYDVKM. Trimming left V 6 bases short and J 0 bases short, with 21 bases between. CDR3 residues: CASRPSGAGIPSYEQYF. The CDR3 DNA reads as TGTGCCAGCAGACCTTCGGGTGCAGGGATCCCCTCCTACGAGCAGTACTTC.

This clone was counted a single time. The chain is built from TRBV24-1 and TRBJ2-7; the match to TRBD1 covers 10 bases. This CDR3 comprises 15 residues. J gave up 7 bases and V 4 bases, and 9 bases lay outside the gene matches. The germline V gene has CDR1 KGHDR and CDR2 SFDVKD. The CDR3 loop is CATSDRTGGSGEQYF. CDR3 bases: TGTGCCACCAGTGACCGGACAGGGGGTAGTGGGGAGCAGTACTTC.

The rearrangement uses TRBV5-1 and TRBJ2-1; 14 nucleotides line up with TRBD2. The J segment lost 8 bases and the V segment lost 0 bases, leaving 4 bases of the junction unmatched. Germline assignment: CDR1 SGHRS and CDR2 YFSETQ. The CDR3 length is 16 residues. CDR3 DNA sequence: TGCGCCAGCAGCTTGGTGGGGACTAGCGGGAGAGATGAGCAGTTCTTC. Residues: CASSLVGTSGRDEQFF.